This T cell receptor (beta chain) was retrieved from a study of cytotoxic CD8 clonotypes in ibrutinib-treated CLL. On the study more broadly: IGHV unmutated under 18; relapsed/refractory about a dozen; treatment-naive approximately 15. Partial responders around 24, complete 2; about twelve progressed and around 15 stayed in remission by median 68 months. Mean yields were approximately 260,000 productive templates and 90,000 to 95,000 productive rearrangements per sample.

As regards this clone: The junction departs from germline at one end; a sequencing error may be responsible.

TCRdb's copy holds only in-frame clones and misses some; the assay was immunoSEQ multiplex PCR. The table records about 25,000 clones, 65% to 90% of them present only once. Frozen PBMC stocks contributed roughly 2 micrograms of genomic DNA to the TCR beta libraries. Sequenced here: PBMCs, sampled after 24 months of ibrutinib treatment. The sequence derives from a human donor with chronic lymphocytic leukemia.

CDR3 nucleotides: TGTGCCAGCAGTTACGTTTCAGGGTTTAGTTATTCACTCCTCCACTTT. This codes for CASSYVSGFSYSLLHF. The chain carries TRBV6-5 and TRBJ1-6, with D perhaps matching TRBD1 (5 bases). Germline CDR1 is MNHEY and CDR2 is SVGAGI. The CDR3 totals 16 residues.